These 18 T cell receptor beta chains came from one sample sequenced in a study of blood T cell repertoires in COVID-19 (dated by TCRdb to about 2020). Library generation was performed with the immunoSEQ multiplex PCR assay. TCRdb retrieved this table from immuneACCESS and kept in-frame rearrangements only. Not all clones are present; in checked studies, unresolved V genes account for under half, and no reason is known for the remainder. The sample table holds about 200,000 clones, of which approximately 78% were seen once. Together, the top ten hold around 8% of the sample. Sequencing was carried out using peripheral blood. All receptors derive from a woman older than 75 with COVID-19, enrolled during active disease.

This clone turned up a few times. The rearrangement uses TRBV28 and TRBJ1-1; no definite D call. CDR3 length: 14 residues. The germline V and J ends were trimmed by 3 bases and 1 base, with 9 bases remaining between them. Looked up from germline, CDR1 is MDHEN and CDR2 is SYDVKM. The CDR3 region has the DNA TGTGCCAGCAGTTTTCCTGCGGGGAACACTGAAGCTTTCTTT. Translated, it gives CASSFPAGNTEAFF.

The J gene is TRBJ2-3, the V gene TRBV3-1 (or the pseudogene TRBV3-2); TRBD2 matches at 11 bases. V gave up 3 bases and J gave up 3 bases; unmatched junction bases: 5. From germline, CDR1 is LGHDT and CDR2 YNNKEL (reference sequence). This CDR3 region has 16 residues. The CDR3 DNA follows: TGTGCCAGCAGCCACCCTAGCGGGGGGCAAACAGATACGCAGTATTTT. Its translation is CASSHPSGGQTDTQYF.

In DNA form, the CDR3 reads TGTGCCAGCTTTTCAGGGGGGCCCAGCTCCTACAATGAGCAGTTCTTC. This translates into CASFSGGPSSYNEQFF. This chain joins TRBV18 and TRBJ2-1, with D tentatively TRBD1 (7 bases). Trimming pared 7 bases from V and 0 bases from J, leaving 16 bases between. Per the germline V gene, CDR1 is KGHSH and CDR2 is LQKENI. CDR3 length: 16 amino acids.

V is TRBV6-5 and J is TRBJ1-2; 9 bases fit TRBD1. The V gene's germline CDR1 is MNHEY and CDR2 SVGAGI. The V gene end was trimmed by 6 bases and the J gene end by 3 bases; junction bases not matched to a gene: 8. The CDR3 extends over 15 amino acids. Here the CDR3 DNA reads TGTGCCAGCAGGCCAGGGACAGGGATCCACTATGGCTACACCTTC. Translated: CASRPGTGIHYGYTF.

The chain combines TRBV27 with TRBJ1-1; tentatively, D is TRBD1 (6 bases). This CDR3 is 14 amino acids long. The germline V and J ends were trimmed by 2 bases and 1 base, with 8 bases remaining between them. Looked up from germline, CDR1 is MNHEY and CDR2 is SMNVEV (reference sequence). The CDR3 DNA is TGTGCCAGCAGTTTAATGGGGGCGAACACTGAAGCTTTCTTT. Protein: CASSLMGANTEAFF.

The CDR3 DNA follows: TGTGCCAGCAGCCAGGCCTCCGAAGCTTTCTTT. Its translation is CASSQASEAFF. The chain employs TRBV3-1 (or the pseudogene TRBV3-2) and TRBJ1-1; D remains unclear. Trimming left V 3 bases short and J 8 bases short, with 7 bases between. The CDR3 has 11 amino acids. Per germline, CDR1 LGHDT and CDR2 YNNKEL (reference sequence).

In nucleotides, the CDR3 is TGCAGCGCTGGACAGGGGGCGGCAAATGGCTACACCTTC. Encoded protein: CSAGQGAANGYTF. This chain connects TRBV29-1 to TRBJ1-2; 11 bases agree with TRBD1. The CDR3 runs to 13 residues. Germline V gives CDR1 SQVTM, CDR2 ANQGSEA. V lost 7 bases to trimming and J lost 6 bases; unmatched junction nucleotides: 7.

The chain's CDR3 is CAWSGDRGHYEQYF. Here the CDR3 DNA reads TGTGCCTGGAGTGGGGACAGGGGTCATTACGAGCAGTACTTC. The J gene is TRBJ2-7, the V gene TRBV30; 10 nucleotides match TRBD1. Losses at the gene ends were 1 base for V and 4 bases for J; bases not matched to a gene: 4. The V gene's germline CDR1 is GTSNPN and CDR2 SVGIG (reference sequence). This CDR3 region has 14 residues.

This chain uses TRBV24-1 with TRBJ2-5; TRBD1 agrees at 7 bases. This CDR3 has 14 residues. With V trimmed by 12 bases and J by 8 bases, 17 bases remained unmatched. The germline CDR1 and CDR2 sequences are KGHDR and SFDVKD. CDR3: CAASTTGSPGTQYF. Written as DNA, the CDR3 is TGTGCCGCCTCTACGACAGGGTCGCCAGGCACCCAGTACTTC.

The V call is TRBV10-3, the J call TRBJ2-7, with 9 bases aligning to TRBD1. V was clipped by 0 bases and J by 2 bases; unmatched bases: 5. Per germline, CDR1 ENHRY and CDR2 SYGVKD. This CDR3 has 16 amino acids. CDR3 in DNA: TGTGCCATCAGTGAGTCCACCAGGACAGGGGCCTACGAGCAGTACTTC. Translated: CAISESTRTGAYEQYF.

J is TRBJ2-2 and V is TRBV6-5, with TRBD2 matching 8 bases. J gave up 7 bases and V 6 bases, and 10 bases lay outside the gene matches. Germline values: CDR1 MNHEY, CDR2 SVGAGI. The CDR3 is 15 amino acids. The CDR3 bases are TGTGCCAGCAGAAGAGAGCGGGGGCGGGACGGGGAGCTGTTTTTT. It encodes CASRRERGRDGELFF.

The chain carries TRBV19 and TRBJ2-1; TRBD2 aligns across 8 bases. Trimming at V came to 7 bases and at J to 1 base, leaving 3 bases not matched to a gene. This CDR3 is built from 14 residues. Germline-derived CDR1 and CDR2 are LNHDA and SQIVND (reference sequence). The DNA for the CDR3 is TGTGCCAGTAAAGAGCGGGGGTCCTACAATGAGCAGTTCTTC. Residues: CASKERGSYNEQFF.

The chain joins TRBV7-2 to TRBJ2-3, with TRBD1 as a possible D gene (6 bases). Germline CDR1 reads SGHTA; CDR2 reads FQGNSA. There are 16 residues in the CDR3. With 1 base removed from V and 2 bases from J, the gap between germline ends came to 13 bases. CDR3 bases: TGTGCCAGCAGCTTAGTGGGGACAAAGAACACAGATACGCAGTATTTT. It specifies CASSLVGTKNTDTQYF.

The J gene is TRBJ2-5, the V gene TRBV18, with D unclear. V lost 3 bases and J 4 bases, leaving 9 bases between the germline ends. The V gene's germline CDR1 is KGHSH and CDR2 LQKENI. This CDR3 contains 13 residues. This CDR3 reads CASSPLQAETQYF. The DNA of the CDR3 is TGTGCCAGCTCACCCCTCCAGGCAGAGACCCAGTACTTC.

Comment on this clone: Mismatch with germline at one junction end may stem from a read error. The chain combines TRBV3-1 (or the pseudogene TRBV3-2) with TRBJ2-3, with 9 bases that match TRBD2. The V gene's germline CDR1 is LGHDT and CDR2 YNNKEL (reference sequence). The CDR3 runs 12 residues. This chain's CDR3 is CASSQSALAGLF. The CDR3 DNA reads TGTGCCAGCAGCCAATCCGCTCTAGCGGGGCTTTTT.

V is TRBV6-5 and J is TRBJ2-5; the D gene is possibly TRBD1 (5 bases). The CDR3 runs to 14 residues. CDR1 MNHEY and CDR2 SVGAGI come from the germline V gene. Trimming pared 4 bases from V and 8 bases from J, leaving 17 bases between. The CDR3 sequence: CASSSGADPRTQYF. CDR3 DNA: TGTGCCAGCAGTTCTGGGGCGGACCCCAGAACCCAGTACTTC.

The CDR3 region has the DNA TGTGCCAGCAGTTCCCCTAGCGGGAGCTCCTACGAGCAGTACTTC. It encodes CASSSPSGSSYEQYF. The gene calls are TRBV28 and TRBJ2-7; TRBD2 matches at 10 bases. Germline V gives CDR1 MDHEN, CDR2 SYDVKM. The V segment lost 4 bases and the J segment 0 bases; nucleotides outside the gene matches: 3. CDR3 length equals 15 residues.

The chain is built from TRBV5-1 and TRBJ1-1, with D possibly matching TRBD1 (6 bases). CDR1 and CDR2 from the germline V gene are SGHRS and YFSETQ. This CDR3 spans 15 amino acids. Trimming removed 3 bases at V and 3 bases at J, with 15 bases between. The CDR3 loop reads CASSSSTQGYTEAFF. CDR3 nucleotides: TGCGCCAGCAGCTCAAGTACACAGGGTTACACTGAAGCTTTCTTT.